Listed below are T cell receptor beta chains from one sample, sequenced in a study of T cells after posttransplantation cyclophosphamide. The repertoire was sequenced with immunoSEQ multiplex PCR; TCRdb's copy has only in-frame clones and lacks some. The data show approximately 9,700 clones, nearly 98% seen once. The sequenced sample was naive CD4+ T cells sorted from PBMCs. These receptors all stem from a woman aged 55 to 70 in good health, CMV-negative, and a related stem cell transplant donor. The CDR3 runs from the conserved cysteine through the conserved F or W. The D gene is left open where the match is weak. Clone size is not always given. Where it is, it says once, few, many or a class for expanded clones.

TRBJ1-6,TRBV7-2,16,-,-,TGTGCCAGCAGCTTAGGAGGGAGGGCCTATAATTCACCCCTCCACTTT,CASSLGGRAYNSPLHF
TRBJ1-2,TRBV27,15,TRBD1,-,TGTGCCAGCAGTTTACAATGGCAGGGGGCTTACGGCTACACCTTC,CASSLQWQGAYGYTF
TRBJ2-7,TRBV15,15,TRBD1,-,TGTGCCACCAGCGTACCCGGGACAGGGTCGTACGAGCAGTACTTC,CATSVPGTGSYEQYF
TRBJ2-3,TRBV7-6,20,TRBD2,-,TGTGCCAGCAGCCCGTTTCCGGCTAGCGGGGGGTTAGGGTACACAGATACGCAGTATTTT,CASSPFPASGGLGYTDTQYF
TRBJ2-7,TRBV28,12,-,-,TGTGCCAGCAGTTTAACGGGCTACGAGCAGTACTTC,CASSLTGYEQYF
TRBJ2-1,TRBV28,12,-,-,TGTGCCAGCCGACAGGCGGGCTCTGAGCAGTTCTTC,CASRQAGSEQFF
TRBJ1-5,TRBV27,17,-,-,TGTGCCAGCAGTTTATCGTCGGGCAGGGCGGTAAATCAGCCCCAGCATTTT,CASSLSSGRAVNQPQHF
TRBJ1-2,TRBV6-5,11,TRBD1,-,TGTGCCAGCAGAGGGGGCACCGGCTACACCTTC,CASRGGTGYTF
TRBJ2-5,TRBV7-7,15,TRBD2,-,TGTGCTAGCAGCTTAACTGGACTAGCCCAAGAGACCCAGTACTTC,CASSLTGLAQETQYF
TRBJ2-2,TRBV6-6,14,-,-,TGTGCCAGCAGTTCGGCCAGGGACACCGGGGAGCTGTTTTTT,CASSSARDTGELFF
TRBJ1-1,TRBV5-1,12,-,-,TGCGCCAGCCGGAACGGGGTGAGCGAGGCTTTCTTT,CASRNGVSEAFF
TRBJ2-7,TRBV7-6,15,TRBD1,once,TGTGCCAGCAGCCCACGACAGGGGTGGACCTACGAGCAGTACTTC,CASSPRQGWTYEQYF
TRBJ2-1,TRBV11-3,16,TRBD1,-,TGTGCCAGCAGCCCACAGGGGACAGGGGACTACAATGAGCAGTTCTTC,CASSPQGTGDYNEQFF
TRBJ2-2,TRBV4-2,18,TRBD2,-,TGTGCCAGCAGCCCGGAGGAAGGGGGACTAGCATCGGCCGGGGAGCTGTTTTTT,CASSPEEGGLASAGELFF
TRBJ1-6,TRBV6-6,16,-,-,TGTGCCAGCAGTTCCGGGTTTGACTCCTATAATTCCCCCCTCCACTTT,CASSSGFDSYNSPLHF
TRBJ1-2,TRBV30,15,-,-,TGTGCCTGGAGTATACGGGCAGGGGCTAACTATGGCTACACCTTC,CAWSIRAGANYGYTF
TRBJ2-1,TRBV4-2,16,-,-,TGTGCCAGCAGCCAAGAGCCGGGGGGCCGAAACAATGAGCAGTTCTTC,CASSQEPGGRNNEQFF
TRBJ1-2,TRBV6-6,11,TRBD1,-,TGTGCCAGCAGAGGGGGCACCGGCTACACCTTC,CASRGGTGYTF
TRBJ1-1,TRBV7-6,15,TRBD1,-,TGTGCCAGCAGCGCCAAAACAGGGGGCAGTACTGAAGCTTTCTTT,CASSAKTGGSTEAFF
TRBJ2-1,TRBV11-2,14,-,-,TGTGCCAGCAGCTTAGGACAGTCCTACAATGAGCAGTTCTTC,CASSLGQSYNEQFF
TRBJ2-2,TRBV19,14,TRBD1,-,TGTGCCAGTAGCAGGACAGGGGGTGTCGGGGAGCTGTTTTTT,CASSRTGGVGELFF
TRBJ2-3,TRBV4-3,16,TRBD2,-,TGCGCCAGCAGCCAAGATAGGGCGGGGGGATCAGATACGCAGTATTTT,CASSQDRAGGSDTQYF